This TCR beta chain was recovered during a study of blood T cells in healthy people across ages. The use of a sample-barcoded 5' primer and a J-beta primer mix characterized a second PCR of roughly 7 to 11 cycles. Each CDR3 protein gets one entry after TCRdb re-called the 5' RACE reads with MiXCR. The table lists about 1.1 million distinct CDR3 sequences, under 40% of them singletons. This clonotype was obtained from a man younger than 35 in good health. Sequencing was performed on blood.

DNA of the CDR3: TGTGCAGAGGACGGTTACACTGAAGCTTTCTTT. Residues: CAEDGYTEAFF. The V gene is TRBV25-1, the J gene TRBJ1-1; the D is unclear. The germline V gene encodes CDR1 MGHDK and CDR2 SYGVNS. The CDR3 has 11 residues.